The sequence of this T cell receptor (beta chain) was determined in a study of somatic mutations in cytotoxic T cells in rheumatoid arthritis (dated by TCRdb to the late 2010s). Background on the whole study: Before any treatment started and right after they were diagnosed, patients gave peripheral blood samples (less than 33 ml EDTA). Whether expanded CD8+ T-cell clones in untreated, newly diagnosed rheumatoid arthritis carry somatic mutations was the study question, and clonality was characterized with TCRB deep sequencing. TCRB deep sequencing was performed for some 65 rheumatoid arthritis patients and around 22 healthy controls. Patient and control groups had essentially identical median ages. Some T-cell populations stained with V beta antibodies were sorted by flow on a FACSAria II or Sony SH800 to nearly 100% purity, with sorted V beta1+ cells additionally subjected to TCRB sequencing.

Positive magnetic bead selection on an AutoMACS was used to isolate CD4+ and CD8+ cells, with flow cytometry used to check purity. Clonal expansions were first screened by flow cytometry with a TCR V beta antibody panel, then characterized by TCRB deep sequencing of sorted CD8+ fractions. Isolation of peripheral blood mononuclear cells was done through Ficoll-Paque PLUS density gradient separation. DNA was extracted from CD4-enriched, CD8-enriched or PBMC samples with Nucleospin Tissue or Tissue XS kits and quantified with a Qubit 2.0 fluorometer. The full study reports these points: The slight TRBV07 underrepresentation in patients was not adjusted for multiple comparisons. Viral specificity could not be ruled out by absence from virus-specific databases, and the antigen targets of the expanded CD8+ clones remained unknown. An increase of CD8+ clonality with age was seen in patients (Spearman r ~ 0.53) but not in healthy controls. CD8+ T-cell clonality in rheumatoid arthritis patients was not significantly different from that in age-matched healthy controls. In 8 out of 65 patients, more than 20% of CD8+ cells belonged to the largest CD8+ clone, while several identical CD8+ TCRB sequences were shared between blood and synovial fluid.

V is pruned by 4 bases and J by 5 bases, leaving 4 bases of the junction without a gene match. CDR1 and CDR2 are drawn from the germline V gene (reference sequence): LNHNV, YYDKDF. The CDR3 holds 15 amino acids from the cysteine to the phenylalanine. The kept DNA is CDR3 alone, 45 bases in frame from the first base. In its sample, this clone was seen once. The specificity of this receptor is unknown. The sample holds no much larger clone one base away, and base qualities are not on file. Genomic DNA underwent TCRB CDR3 sequencing using the immunoSEQ assay. As for how the authors treated the data: Only a few patient CD8+ clones larger than 1% matched published virus-specific TCRB sequences when compared against them. The analyses included only productive TCRB rearrangements. Clonality was calculated as a Shannon entropy-based productive clonality index, and a clone was defined by a unique TCRB CDR3 sequence. Repertoire overlap for a pair of samples was computed from each clone's template counts relative to total templates per sample. A correlation with a Spearman r of approximately 0.58 was found between V-gene usage by flow cytometry and V-gene usage by TCRB sequencing. TCRdb stores this immuneACCESS table with in-frame sequences only. Part of the clones is absent; in the studies checked, under half of the shortfall reflects unresolved V genes, and no reason is known for the rest. V, J and clone size reflect that table, while D and trimming were determined from the DNA. Counted in this sample were about 16,000 clones; roughly 77% of them appeared once. The ten largest clones take up approximately 12% of the sample.

Sequencing was performed on CD8+ T cells sorted from blood. Rearrangement joined TRBV15 to TRBJ1-6, and TRBD1 matches 8 of the central bases. The clonotype originates from an adult with rheumatoid arthritis. Here the CDR3 is given as CATSTKTGDNSPLHF. The nucleotides are TGTGCCACCAGCACGAAGACAGGGGATAATTCACCCCTCCACTTT.